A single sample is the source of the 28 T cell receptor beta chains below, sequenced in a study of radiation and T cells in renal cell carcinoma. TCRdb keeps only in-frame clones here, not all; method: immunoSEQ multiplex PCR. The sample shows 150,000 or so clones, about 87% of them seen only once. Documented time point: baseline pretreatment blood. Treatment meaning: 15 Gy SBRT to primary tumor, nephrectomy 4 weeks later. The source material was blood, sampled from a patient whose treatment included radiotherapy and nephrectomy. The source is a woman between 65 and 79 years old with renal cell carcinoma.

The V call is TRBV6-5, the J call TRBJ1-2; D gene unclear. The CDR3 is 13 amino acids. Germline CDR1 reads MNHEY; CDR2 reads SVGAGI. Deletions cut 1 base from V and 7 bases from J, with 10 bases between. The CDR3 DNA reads TGTGCCAGCAGTTACTATCCGGCAGGTGGCTACACCTTC. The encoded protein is CASSYYPAGGYTF.

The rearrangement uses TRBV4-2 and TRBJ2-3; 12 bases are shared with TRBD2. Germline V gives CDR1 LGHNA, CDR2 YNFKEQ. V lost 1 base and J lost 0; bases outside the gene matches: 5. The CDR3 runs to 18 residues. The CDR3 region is CASSQGLAGATSTDTQYF. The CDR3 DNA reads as TGTGCCAGCAGCCAAGGACTAGCGGGGGCCACTAGCACAGATACGCAGTATTTT.

The CDR3 loop reads CASSSPIQQFNYGYTF. DNA for the CDR3: TGTGCCAGCAGTTCCCCTATCCAGCAATTTAACTATGGCTACACCTTC. The chain is built from TRBV28 and TRBJ1-2; D is unresolved. V was cut by 4 bases and J by 1 base, with 16 bases left in between. The CDR3 covers 16 residues. Germline CDR1 MDHEN, CDR2 SYDVKM.

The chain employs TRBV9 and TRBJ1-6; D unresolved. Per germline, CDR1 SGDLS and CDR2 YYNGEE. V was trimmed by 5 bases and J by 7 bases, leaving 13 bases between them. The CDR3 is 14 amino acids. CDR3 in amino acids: CASSQRAENSPLHF. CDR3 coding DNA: TGTGCCAGCAGTCAGAGAGCAGAAAATTCACCCCTCCACTTT. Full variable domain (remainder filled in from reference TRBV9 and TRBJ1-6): DSGVTQTPKHLITATGQRVTLRCSPRSGDLSVYWYQQSLDQGLQFLIQYYNGEERAKGNILERFSAQQFPDLHSELNLSSLELGDSALYFCASSQRAENSPLHFGNGTRLTVT.

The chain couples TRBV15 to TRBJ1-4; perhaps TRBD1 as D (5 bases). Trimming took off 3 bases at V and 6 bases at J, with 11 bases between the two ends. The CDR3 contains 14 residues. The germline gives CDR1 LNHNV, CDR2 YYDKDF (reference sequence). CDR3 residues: CATSSRQPYEKLFF. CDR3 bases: TGTGCCACCAGCAGCCGACAGCCTTATGAAAAACTGTTTTTT.

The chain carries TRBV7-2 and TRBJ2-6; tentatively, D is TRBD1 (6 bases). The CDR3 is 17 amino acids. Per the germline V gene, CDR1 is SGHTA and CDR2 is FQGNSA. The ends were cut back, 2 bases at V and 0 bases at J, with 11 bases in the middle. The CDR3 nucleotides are TGTGCCAGCAGCTTACGGACAGACTACTCTGGGGCCAACGTCCTGACTTTC. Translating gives CASSLRTDYSGANVLTF. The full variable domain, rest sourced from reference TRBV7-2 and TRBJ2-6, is GAGVSQSPSNKVTEKGKDVELRCDPISGHTALYWYRQSLGQGLEFLIYFQGNSAPDKSGLPSDRFSAERTGGSVSTLTIQRTQQEDSAVYLCASSLRTDYSGANVLTFGAGSRLTVL.

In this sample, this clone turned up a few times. The CDR3 reads CASRQSTDTQYF. CDR3 in DNA: TGTGCCAGTCGGCAGAGCACAGATACGCAGTATTTT. The chain combines TRBV19 with TRBJ2-3, with no clear D. CDR1 and CDR2 from the germline V gene are LNHDA and SQIVND (reference sequence). With 8 bases removed from V and 0 bases from J, the gap between germline ends came to 6 bases. The CDR3 runs to 12 residues.

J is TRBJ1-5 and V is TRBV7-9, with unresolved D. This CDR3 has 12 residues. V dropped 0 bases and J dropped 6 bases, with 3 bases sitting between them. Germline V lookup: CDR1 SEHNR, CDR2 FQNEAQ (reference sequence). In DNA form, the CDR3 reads TGTGCCAGCAGCTTAGCTTCTCAGCCCCAGCATTTT. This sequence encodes CASSLASQPQHF.

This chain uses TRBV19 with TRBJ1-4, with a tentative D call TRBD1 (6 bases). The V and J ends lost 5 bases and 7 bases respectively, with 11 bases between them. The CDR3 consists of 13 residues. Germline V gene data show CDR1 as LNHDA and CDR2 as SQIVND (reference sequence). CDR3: CASSPQGIEKLFF. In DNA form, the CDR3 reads TGTGCCAGTAGTCCGCAGGGGATTGAAAAACTGTTTTTT. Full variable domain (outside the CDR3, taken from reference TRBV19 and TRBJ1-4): DGGITQSPKYLFRKEGQNVTLSCEQNLNHDAMYWYRQDPGQGLRLIYYSQIVNDFQKGDIAEGYSVSREKKESFPLTVTSAQKNPTAFYLCASSPQGIEKLFFGSGTQLSVL.

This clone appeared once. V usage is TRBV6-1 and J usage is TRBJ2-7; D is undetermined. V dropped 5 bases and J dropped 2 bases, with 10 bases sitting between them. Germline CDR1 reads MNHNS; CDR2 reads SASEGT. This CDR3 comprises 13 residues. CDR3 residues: CASSRSAAYEQYF. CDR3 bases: TGTGCCAGCAGTAGGTCGGCCGCCTACGAGCAGTACTTC.

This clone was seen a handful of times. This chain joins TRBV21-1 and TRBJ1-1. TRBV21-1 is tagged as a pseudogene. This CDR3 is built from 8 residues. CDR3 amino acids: CPNTEAFF. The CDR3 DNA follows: TGTCCGAACACTGAAGCTTTCTTT.

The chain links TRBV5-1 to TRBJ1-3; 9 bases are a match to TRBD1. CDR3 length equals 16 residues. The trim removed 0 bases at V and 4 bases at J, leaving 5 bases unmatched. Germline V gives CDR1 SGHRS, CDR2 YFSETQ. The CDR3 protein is CASSLGGTGYGNTIYF. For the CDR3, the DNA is TGCGCCAGCAGCTTGGGTGGGACAGGGTACGGAAACACCATATATTTT.

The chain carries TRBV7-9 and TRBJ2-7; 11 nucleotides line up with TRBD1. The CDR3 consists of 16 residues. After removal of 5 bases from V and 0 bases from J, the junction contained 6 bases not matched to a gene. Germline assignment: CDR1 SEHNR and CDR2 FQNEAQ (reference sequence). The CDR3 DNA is TGTGCCAGCAGCCCCGGGACAGGGGGGGTCTCCTACGAGCAGTACTTC. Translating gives CASSPGTGGVSYEQYF.

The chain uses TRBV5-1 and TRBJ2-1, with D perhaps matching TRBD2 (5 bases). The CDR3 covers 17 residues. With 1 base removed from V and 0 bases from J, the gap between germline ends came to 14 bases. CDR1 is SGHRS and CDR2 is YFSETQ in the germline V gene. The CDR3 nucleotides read TGCGCCAGCAGCTTGAGGACTGCCCCTAGCTCCTACAATGAGCAGTTCTTC. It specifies CASSLRTAPSSYNEQFF. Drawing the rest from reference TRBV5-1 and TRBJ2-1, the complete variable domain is KAGVTQTPRYLIKTRGQQVTLSCSPISGHRSVSWYQQTPGQGLQFLFEYFSETQRNKGNFPGRFSGRQFSNSRSEMNVSTLELGDSALYLCASSLRTAPSSYNEQFFGPGTRLTVL.

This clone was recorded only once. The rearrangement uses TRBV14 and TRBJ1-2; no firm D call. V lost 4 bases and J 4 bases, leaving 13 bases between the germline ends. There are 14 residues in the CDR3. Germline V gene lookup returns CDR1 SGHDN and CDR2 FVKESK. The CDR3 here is CASSPTLVGYGYTF. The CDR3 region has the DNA TGTGCCAGCAGCCCGACCTTGGTCGGCTATGGCTACACCTTC.

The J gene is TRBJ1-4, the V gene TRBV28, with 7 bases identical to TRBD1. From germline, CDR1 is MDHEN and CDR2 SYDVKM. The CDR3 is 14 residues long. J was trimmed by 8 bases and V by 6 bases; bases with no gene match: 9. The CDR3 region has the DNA TGTGCCAGCAGCCAAGGGGGCGTAGGGGAAAAACTGTTTTTT. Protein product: CASSQGGVGEKLFF.

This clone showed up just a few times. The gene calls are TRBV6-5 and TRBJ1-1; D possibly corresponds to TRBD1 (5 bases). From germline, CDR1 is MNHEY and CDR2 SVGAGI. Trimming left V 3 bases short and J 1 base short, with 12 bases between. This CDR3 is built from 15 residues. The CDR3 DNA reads TGTGCCAGCAGTTATCGGGACGGTTGGAACACTGAAGCTTTCTTT. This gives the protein CASSYRDGWNTEAFF.

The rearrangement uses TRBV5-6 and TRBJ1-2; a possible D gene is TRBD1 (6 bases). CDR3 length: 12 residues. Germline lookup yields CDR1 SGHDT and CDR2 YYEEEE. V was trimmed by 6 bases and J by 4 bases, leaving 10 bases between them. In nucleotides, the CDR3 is TGTGCCAGCAATGGGGGCCTCTATGGCTACACCTTC. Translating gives CASNGGLYGYTF.

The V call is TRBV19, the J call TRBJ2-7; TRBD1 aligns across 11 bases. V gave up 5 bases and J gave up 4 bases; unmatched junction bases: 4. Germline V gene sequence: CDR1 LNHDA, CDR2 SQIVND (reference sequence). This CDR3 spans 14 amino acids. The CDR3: CASSVDRGLYEQYF. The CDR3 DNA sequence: TGTGCCAGTAGTGTGGACAGGGGGCTATACGAGCAGTACTTC.

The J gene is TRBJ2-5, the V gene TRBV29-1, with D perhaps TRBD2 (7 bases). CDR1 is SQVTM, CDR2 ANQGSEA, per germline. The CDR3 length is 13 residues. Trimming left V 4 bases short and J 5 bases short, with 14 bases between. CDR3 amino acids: CSVVGGGQETQYF. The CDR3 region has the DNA TGCAGCGTTGTAGGGGGGGGCCAGGAGACCCAGTACTTC.

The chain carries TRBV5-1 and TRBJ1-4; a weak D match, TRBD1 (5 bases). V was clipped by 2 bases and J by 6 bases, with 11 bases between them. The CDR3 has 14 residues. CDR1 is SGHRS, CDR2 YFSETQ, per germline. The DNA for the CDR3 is TGCGCCAGCAGCTTCGGGCAGGGCCATGAAAAACTGTTTTTT. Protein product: CASSFGQGHEKLFF.

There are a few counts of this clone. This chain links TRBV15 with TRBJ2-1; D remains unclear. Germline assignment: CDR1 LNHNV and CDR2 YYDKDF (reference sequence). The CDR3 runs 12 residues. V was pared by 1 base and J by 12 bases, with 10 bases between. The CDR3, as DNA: TGTGCCACCAGCAGAGGAAGGGAAGGGCAGTTCTTC. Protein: CATSRGREGQFF.

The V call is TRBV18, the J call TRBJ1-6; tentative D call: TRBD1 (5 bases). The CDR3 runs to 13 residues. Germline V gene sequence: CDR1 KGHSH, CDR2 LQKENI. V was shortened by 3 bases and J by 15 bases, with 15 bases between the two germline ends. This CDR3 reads CASSPKDGGVLHF. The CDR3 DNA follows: TGTGCCAGCTCACCCAAAGACGGGGGAGTCCTCCACTTT.

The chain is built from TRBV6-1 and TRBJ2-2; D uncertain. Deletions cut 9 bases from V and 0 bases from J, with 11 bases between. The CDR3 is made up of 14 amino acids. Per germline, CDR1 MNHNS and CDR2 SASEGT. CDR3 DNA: TGTGCCAGTGACCGGTTCGCGAACACCGGGGAGCTGTTTTTT. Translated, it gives CASDRFANTGELFF.

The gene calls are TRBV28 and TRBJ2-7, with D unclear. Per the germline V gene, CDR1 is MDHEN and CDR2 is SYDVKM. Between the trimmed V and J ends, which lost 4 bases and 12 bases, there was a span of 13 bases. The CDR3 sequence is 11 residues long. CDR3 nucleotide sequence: TGTGCCAGCAGTTCCCATTTGAGAAGGTACTTC. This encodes CASSSHLRRYF.

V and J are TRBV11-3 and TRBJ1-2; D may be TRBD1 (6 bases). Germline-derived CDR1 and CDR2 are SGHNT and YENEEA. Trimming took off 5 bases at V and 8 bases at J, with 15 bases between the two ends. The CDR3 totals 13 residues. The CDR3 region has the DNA TGTGCCAGCAGCCCTGGAGGGGGGTTAGGCTACACCTTC. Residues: CASSPGGGLGYTF. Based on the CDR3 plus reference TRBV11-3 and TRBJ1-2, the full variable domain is EAGVVQSPRYKIIEKKQPVAFWCNPISGHNTLYWYLQNLGQGPELLIRYENEEAVDDSQLPKDRFSAERLKGVDSTLKIQPAELGDSAVYLCASSPGGGLGYTFGSGTRLTVV.

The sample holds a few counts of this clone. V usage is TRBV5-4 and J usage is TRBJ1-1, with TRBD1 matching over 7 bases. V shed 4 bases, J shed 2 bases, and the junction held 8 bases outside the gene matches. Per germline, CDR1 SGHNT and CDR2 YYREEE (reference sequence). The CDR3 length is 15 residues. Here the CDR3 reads CASSPMTGTNTEAFF. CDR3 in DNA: TGTGCCAGCAGCCCAATGACAGGGACAAACACTGAAGCTTTCTTT.

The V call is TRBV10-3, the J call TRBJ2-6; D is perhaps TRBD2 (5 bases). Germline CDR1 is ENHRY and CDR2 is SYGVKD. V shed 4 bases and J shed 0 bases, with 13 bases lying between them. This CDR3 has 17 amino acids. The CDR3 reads CAISGPDSDSGANVLTF. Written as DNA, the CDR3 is TGTGCCATCAGTGGCCCGGACTCAGACTCTGGGGCCAACGTCCTGACTTTC.